This entry describes one TCR beta chain. Its antigen remains unknown. This CDR3 region has 12 residues. Unmatched junction bases numbered 4, after V lost 6 bases and J lost 5 bases. CDR1 and CDR2 (germline): SGDLS, YYNGEE. As it was prepared, the TCRbeta library received unique molecular identifiers. TCRdb fed the PCR reads into MiXCR, producing one record per CDR3 protein. The sample contains roughly 400,000 distinct CDR3 sequences, roughly 44% of which appear only once. This entry comes from a study of T-cell reconstitution after alpha-beta-depleted transplantation in children. Study-wide results and caveats: About two months after transplant, alpha-beta T cells reportedly came from several hundred expanded graft clones.

The receptor comes from a girl aged 2-10 years with aplastic anemia, due to receive a stem cell transplant. The chain joins TRBV9 to TRBJ2-7; 8 bases line up with TRBD2. The sample here was PBMCs, taken before TCRalphabeta/CD19-depleted stem cell transplant. The CDR3 DNA reads as TGTGCCAGCAAACTAGCGGTCCACGAGCAGTACTTC. Its translation: CASKLAVHEQYF.